This TCR beta chain was identified in a study of T cells in Graves' hyperthyroidism and ophthalmopathy. Study-wide context: At the time of initial diagnosis and before any treatment, peripheral blood was collected.

This clonotype was seen a few times. Antigen specificity is unknown. Per the germline V gene, CDR1 is LGHNA and CDR2 is YSLEER. The germline V and J ends were trimmed by 0 bases and 5 bases, with 14 bases remaining between them. The CDR3 length is 16 residues. Researchers took RNA transcripts and amplified the TCR beta CDR3 regions from them. The study used the HTBI primer set for a first-round RT-PCR of the TCR CDR3. TCRdb re-called the multiplex PCR reads through MiXCR, storing one row per CDR3 protein. The sample carries about 640,000 distinct CDR3 sequences, less than 25% recorded once. Whole-study results and caveats: Researchers found most expanded thyroid clonotypes above 0.001 in blood as well.

This rearrangement joins TRBV4-3 to TRBJ2-1, with D possibly matching TRBD2 (5 bases). The receptor comes from a man aged 25-40 years with Graves' ophthalmopathy. The sample consisted of blood. CDR3 sequence (DNA): TGCGCCAGCAGCCAAGATGCGGTAGACGGGAACAATGAGCAGTTCTTC. Its translation is CASSQDAVDGNNEQFF.